Reported below is one T cell receptor (beta chain). This entry belongs to a study of PD-1 blockade in classical Hodgkin lymphoma. The length of the CDR3 is 14 residues. V dropped 3 bases and J dropped 9; count of bases not matched to a gene: 5. Looked up from germline, CDR1 is MDHEN and CDR2 is SYDVKM. Noted time point: cycle 4 day 1 (C4D1), after less than 7 weeks of nivolumab. Patients all relapsed after autologous stem cell transplantation, and there was variation in brentuximab vedotin exposure. The table came from immunoSEQ multiplex PCR; TCRdb's copy has only in-frame clones and leaves some out. Here the sample spans tens of thousands of clones, around 74% being singletons.

This chain connects TRBV28 to TRBJ2-1; 10 bases are shared with TRBD2. The specimen comprised peripheral blood mononuclear cells (PBMCs), sampled before the fourth cycle of nivolumab. This TCR was sampled from a human donor with classical Hodgkin lymphoma. CDR3 DNA sequence: TGTGCCAGCAGTTTCCTAGCGGGAGTAGGTGAGCAGTTCTTC. Translated: CASSFLAGVGEQFF.